These T cell receptor beta chains were read from a single sample in a study of blood T cell repertoires in COVID-19. TCRdb keeps only in-frame clones here, not all; method: immunoSEQ multiplex PCR. The table lists about 290,000 clones, around four fifths of them singletons. The sequencing input was peripheral blood. Source of these receptors: a woman aged 50 to 60 with active or convalescent COVID-19. Both conserved end residues are part of each CDR3.

TRBV3-1/TRBV3-2	TRBJ1-1	CASSQAGTIEAFF
TRBV5-4	TRBJ2-5	CASSSTGGGETQYF
TRBV9	TRBJ2-3	CASSVALSGRGGGPDTQYF
TRBV2	TRBJ1-4	CASSPGQGRLEKLFF
TRBV7-6	TRBJ1-1	CASSLATARNTEAFF
TRBV3-1/TRBV3-2	TRBJ2-1	CASSPGLAGSNEQFF
TRBV6-1	TRBJ1-4	CASSDNYRVTNEKLFF
TRBV28	TRBJ2-7	CASSRLYEQYF
TRBV27	TRBJ1-1	CASSFLRTGGRGTEAFF
TRBV7-9	TRBJ1-1	CASSTRQKHEAFF
TRBV9	TRBJ2-5	CASSVGAGVGLAARETQYF
TRBV19	TRBJ1-5	CASRIRTDSNQPQHF
TRBV5-1	TRBJ1-2	CASSLGSVGDGYTF
TRBV24-1	TRBJ2-1	CATSDPSAAYNEQFF
TRBV10-3	TRBJ2-1	CAIGEPNSNEQFF